The 10 T cell receptor beta chains below come from one sample, sequenced in a study of CD8 T cells in Susac syndrome. With random hexamers, 0.5 to 1 ug RNA was reverse transcribed. TCRdb re-derived calls from the immunoSEQ multiplex PCR reads in MiXCR, one entry per CDR3 protein. The data hold approximately 190,000 distinct CDR3 sequences, with 85% to 95% observed a single time. Sequencing input: CD4+ T cells from PBMCs. Receptor source: a human donor in good health.

J is TRBJ2-6 and V is TRBV20-1, with D unclear. From germline, CDR1 is DFQATT and CDR2 SNEGSKA (reference sequence). Trimming shortened V by 6 bases and J by 0 bases, and 9 bases separated the two germline ends. The CDR3 is made up of 14 amino acids. This chain's CDR3 is CSAPQSSGANVLTF. CDR3 sequence (DNA): TGCAGTGCCCCCCAATCCTCTGGGGCCAACGTCCTGACTTTC.

The chain uses TRBV7-3 and TRBJ2-2, with D perhaps matching TRBD1 (5 bases). V was clipped by 1 base and J by 3 bases, with 9 bases between them. Germline-derived CDR1 and CDR2 are SGHTA and FQGTGA. This CDR3 contains 15 residues. CDR3 bases: TGTGCCAGCAGCTTAAGTCAGGGTTACACCGGGGAGCTGTTTTTT. Amino acid sequence: CASSLSQGYTGELFF.

This clonotype was counted once. The rearrangement joins TRBV3-1 to TRBJ2-1; unclear D gene. Germline assignment: CDR1 LGHDT and CDR2 YNNKEL (reference sequence). This CDR3 has 13 amino acids. The ends were cut back, 3 bases at V and 1 base at J, with 4 bases in the middle. In nucleotides, the CDR3 is TGTGCCAGCAGCCAGGAGTCCTACAATGAGCAGTTCTTC. It yields the protein CASSQESYNEQFF.

The CDR3 nucleotides are TGTGCCAGCAGCCCTTACCAGGGCGCCGGCTATGGCTACACCTTC. Amino acid sequence: CASSPYQGAGYGYTF. The V and J genes are TRBV7-3 and TRBJ1-2; D may be TRBD1 (5 bases). V lost 5 bases to trimming and J lost 4 bases, with 17 bases between them. From germline, CDR1 is SGHTA and CDR2 FQGTGA. The CDR3 spans 15 residues.

V usage is TRBV6-5 and J usage is TRBJ2-2, with D possibly TRBD1 on 6 matching bases. CDR3 length equals 16 residues. V lost 5 bases and J lost 1, with 14 bases in between. The germline gives CDR1 MNHEY, CDR2 SVGAGI. CDR3 sequence (DNA): TGTGCCAGCAGTCACCGACAGGTGATGAACACCGGGGAGCTGTTTTTT. Residues: CASSHRQVMNTGELFF.

The V and J genes are TRBV30 and TRBJ1-1; possibly TRBD1 for D (5 bases). Trimming stripped 5 bases from V and 6 bases from J, with 13 bases between. This CDR3 spans 12 amino acids. CDR1 GTSNPN and CDR2 SVGIG come from the germline V gene (reference sequence). The CDR3 reads CAWEPPGPEAFF. CDR3 bases: TGTGCCTGGGAACCCCCGGGACCTGAAGCTTTCTTT. Using reference TRBV30 and TRBJ1-1 for the parts outside the CDR3, the full variable domain is SQTIHQWPATLVQPVGSPLSLECTVEGTSNPNLYWYRQAAGRGLQLLFYSVGIGQISSEVPQNLSASRPQDRQFILSSKKLLLSDSGFYLCAWEPPGPEAFFGQGTRLTVV.

V usage is TRBV3-1 and J usage is TRBJ2-7, with a weak D call TRBD1 (5 bases). Germline-derived CDR1 and CDR2 are LGHDT and YNNKEL (reference sequence). The length of the CDR3 is 15 residues. V was clipped by 4 bases and J by 0 bases, with 13 bases between them. The CDR3 nucleotides read TGTGCCAGCAGCCTCGGACACTCAAGCTCCTACGAGCAGTACTTC. It codes for CASSLGHSSSYEQYF.

The J gene is TRBJ2-1, the V gene TRBV7-9, with 7 bases fitting TRBD1. Trimming cost V 5 bases and J 4 bases; bases outside gene matches: 5. The CDR3 totals 14 residues. The germline V gene has CDR1 SEHNR and CDR2 FQNEAQ (reference sequence). CDR3 bases: TGTGCCAGCAGCGAGACGGGACAGTACAATGAGCAGTTCTTC. This encodes CASSETGQYNEQFF.

This clonotype has a handful of counts. This chain connects TRBV15 to TRBJ2-7; D is possibly TRBD1 (6 bases). The CDR3 has 15 residues. CDR1 and CDR2 from the germline V gene are LNHNV and YYDKDF (reference sequence). The V end was cut by 2 bases, the J end by 0 bases, with 11 bases between. CDR3 residues: CATSRPGQRSYEQYF. As DNA, the CDR3 is TGTGCCACCAGCAGACCCGGACAGCGCTCCTACGAGCAGTACTTC.

The chain employs TRBV5-6 and TRBJ2-7; D remains unclear. The CDR3 loop spans 16 amino acids. Trimming removed 0 bases at V and 2 bases at J, with 15 bases between. The germline gives CDR1 SGHDT, CDR2 YYEEEE. The CDR3 DNA reads TGTGCCAGCAGCTTGGGTGTAGGTCAGGCCACCTACGAGCAGTACGTC. Amino acid sequence: CASSLGVGQATYEQYV.